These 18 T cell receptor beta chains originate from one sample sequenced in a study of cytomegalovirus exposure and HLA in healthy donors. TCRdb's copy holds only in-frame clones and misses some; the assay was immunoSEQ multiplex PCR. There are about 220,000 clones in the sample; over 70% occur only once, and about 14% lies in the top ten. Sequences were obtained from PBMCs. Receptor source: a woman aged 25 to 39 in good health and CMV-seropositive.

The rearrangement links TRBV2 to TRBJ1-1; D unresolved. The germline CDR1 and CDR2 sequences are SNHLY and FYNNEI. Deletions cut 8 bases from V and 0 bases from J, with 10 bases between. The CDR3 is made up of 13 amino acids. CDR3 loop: CASLGRMNTEAFF. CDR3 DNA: TGTGCCAGCCTCGGGCGCATGAACACTGAAGCTTTCTTT.

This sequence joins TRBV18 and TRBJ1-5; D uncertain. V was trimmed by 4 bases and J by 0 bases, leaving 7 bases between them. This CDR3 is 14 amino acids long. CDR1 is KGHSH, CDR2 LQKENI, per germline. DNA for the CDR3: TGTGCCAGCTCACATGGGAATAGCAATCAGCCCCAGCATTTT. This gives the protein CASSHGNSNQPQHF. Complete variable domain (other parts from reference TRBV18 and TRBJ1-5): NAGVMQNPRHLVRRRGQEARLRCSPMKGHSHVYWYRQLPEEGLKFMVYLQKENIIDESGMPKERFSAEFPKEGPSILRIQQVVRGDSAAYFCASSHGNSNQPQHFGDGTRLSIL.

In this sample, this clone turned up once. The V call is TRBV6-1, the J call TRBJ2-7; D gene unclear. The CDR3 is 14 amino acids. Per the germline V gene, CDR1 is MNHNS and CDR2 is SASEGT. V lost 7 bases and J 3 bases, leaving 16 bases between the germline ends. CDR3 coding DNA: TGTGCCAGCACCCTGGGTCAGAATGACTACGAGCAGTACTTC. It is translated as CASTLGQNDYEQYF.

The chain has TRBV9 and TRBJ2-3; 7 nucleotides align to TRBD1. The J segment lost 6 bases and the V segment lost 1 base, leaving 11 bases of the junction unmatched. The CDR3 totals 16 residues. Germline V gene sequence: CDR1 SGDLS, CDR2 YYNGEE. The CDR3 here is CASSVSSQGRKDTQYF. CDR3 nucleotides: TGTGCCAGCAGCGTAAGCTCACAGGGGCGAAAGGATACGCAGTATTTT.

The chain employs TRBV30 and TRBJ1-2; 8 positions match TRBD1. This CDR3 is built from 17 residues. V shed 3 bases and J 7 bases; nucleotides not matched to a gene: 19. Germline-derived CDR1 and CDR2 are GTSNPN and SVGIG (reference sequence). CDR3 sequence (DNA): TGTGCCTGGAGCCGTATCCCAACCGACAGGGGATCAGGTGGCTACACCTTC. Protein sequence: CAWSRIPTDRGSGGYTF.

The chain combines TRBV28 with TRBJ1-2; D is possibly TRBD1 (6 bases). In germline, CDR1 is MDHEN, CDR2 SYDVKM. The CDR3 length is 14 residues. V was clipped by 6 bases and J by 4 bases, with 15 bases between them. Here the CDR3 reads CASSRQVVGYGYTF. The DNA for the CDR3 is TGTGCCAGCAGCAGACAGGTCGTGGGCTATGGCTACACCTTC.

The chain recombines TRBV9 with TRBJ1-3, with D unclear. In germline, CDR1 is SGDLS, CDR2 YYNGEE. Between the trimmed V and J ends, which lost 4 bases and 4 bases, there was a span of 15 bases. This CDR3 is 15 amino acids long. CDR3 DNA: TGTGCCAGCAGCCTCGAGGTCCTCTCCGGAAACACCATATATTTT. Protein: CASSLEVLSGNTIYF.

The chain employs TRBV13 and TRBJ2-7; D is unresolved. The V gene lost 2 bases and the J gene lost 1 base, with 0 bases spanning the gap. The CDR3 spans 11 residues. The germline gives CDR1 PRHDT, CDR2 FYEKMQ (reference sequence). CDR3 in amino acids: CASSLSYEQYF. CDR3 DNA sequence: TGTGCCAGCAGCTTATCCTACGAGCAGTACTTC.

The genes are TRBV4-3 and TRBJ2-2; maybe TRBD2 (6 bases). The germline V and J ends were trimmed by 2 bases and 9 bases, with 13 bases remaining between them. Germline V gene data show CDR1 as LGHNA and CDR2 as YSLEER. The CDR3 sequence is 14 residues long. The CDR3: CASSQQLAFRELFF. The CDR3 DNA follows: TGCGCCAGCAGCCAACAACTAGCATTCCGGGAGCTGTTTTTT.

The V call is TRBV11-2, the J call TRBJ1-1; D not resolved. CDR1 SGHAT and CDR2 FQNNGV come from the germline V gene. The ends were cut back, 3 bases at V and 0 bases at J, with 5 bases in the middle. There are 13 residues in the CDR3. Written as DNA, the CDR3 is TGTGCCAGCAGCTTCGCTGTGAACACTGAAGCTTTCTTT. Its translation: CASSFAVNTEAFF.

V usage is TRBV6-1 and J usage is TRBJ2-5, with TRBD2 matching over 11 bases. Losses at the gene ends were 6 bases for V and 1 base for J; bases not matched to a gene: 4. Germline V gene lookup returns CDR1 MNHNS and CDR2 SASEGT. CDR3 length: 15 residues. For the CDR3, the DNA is TGTGCCAGCAGCCTCGGGACTAGCGGCCAAGAGACCCAGTACTTC. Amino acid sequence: CASSLGTSGQETQYF.

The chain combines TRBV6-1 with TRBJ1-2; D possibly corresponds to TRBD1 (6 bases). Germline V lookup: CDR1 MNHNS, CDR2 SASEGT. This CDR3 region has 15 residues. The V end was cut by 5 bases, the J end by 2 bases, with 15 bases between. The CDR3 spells CASSISDSLNYGYTF. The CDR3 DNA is TGTGCCAGCAGTATTTCGGACAGCTTAAACTATGGCTACACCTTC.

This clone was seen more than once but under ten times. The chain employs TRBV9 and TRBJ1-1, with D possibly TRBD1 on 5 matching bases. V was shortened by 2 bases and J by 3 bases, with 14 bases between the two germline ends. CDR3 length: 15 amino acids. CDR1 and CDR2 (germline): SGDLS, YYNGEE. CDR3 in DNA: TGTGCCAGCAGCGTTAGGGACCTTGAGGACACTGAAGCTTTCTTT. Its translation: CASSVRDLEDTEAFF.

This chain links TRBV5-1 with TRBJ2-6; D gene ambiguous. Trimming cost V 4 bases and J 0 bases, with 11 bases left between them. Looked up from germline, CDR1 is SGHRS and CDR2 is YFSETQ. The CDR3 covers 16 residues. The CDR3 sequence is CASSNYRTSGANVLTF. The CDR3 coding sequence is TGCGCCAGCAGCAATTACAGAACCTCTGGGGCCAACGTCCTGACTTTC.

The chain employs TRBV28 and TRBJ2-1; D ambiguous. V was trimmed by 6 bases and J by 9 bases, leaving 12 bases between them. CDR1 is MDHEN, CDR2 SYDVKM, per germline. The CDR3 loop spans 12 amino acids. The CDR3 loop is CASSSRWTEQFF. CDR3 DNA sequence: TGTGCCAGCAGCTCTAGGTGGACTGAGCAGTTCTTC.

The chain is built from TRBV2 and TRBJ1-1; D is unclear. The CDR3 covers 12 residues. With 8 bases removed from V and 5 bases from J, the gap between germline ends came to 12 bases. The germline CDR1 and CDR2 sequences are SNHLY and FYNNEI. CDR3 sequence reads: CASWLVGTEAFF. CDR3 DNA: TGTGCCAGCTGGTTAGTGGGGACTGAAGCTTTCTTT.

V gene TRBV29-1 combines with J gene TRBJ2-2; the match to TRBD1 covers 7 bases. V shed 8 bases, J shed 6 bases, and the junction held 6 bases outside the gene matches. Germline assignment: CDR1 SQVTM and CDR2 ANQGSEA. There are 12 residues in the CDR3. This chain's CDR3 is CSYLQGAGELFF. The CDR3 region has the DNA TGCAGCTATCTGCAGGGGGCCGGGGAGCTGTTTTTT.

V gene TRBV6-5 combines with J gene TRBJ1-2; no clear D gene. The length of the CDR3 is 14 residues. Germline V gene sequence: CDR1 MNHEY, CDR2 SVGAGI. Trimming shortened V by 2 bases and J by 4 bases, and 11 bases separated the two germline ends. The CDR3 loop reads CASSYGVNTYGYTF. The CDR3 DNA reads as TGTGCCAGCAGTTACGGGGTGAACACCTATGGCTACACCTTC.